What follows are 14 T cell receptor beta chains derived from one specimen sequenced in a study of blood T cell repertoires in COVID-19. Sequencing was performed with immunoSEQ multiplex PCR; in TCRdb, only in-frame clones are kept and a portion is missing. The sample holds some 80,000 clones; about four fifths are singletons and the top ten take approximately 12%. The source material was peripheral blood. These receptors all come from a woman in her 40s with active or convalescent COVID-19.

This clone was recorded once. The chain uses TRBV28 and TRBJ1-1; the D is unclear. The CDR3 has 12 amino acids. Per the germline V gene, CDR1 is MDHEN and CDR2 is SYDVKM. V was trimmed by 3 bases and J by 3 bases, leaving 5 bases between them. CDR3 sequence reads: CASSLRDTEAFF. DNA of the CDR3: TGTGCCAGCAGTTTGAGGGACACTGAAGCTTTCTTT.

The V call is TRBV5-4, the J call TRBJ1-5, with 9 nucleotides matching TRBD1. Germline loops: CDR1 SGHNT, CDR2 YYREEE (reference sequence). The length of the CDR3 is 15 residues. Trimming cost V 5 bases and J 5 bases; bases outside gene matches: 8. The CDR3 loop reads CASSSTGGVDQPQHF. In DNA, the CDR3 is TGTGCCAGCAGTTCTACAGGGGGCGTCGATCAGCCCCAGCATTTT.

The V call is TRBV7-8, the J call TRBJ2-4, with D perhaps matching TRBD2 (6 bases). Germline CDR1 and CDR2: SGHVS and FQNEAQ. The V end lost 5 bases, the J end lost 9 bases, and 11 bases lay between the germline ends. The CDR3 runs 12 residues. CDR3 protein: CASSPVGSIQYF. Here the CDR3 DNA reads TGTGCCAGCAGCCCCGTCGGGAGCATTCAGTACTTC.

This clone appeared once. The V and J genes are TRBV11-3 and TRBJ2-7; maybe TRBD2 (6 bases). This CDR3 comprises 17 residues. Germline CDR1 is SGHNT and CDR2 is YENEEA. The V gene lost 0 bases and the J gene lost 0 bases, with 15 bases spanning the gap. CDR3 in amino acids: CASSLDLNGGGSYEQYF. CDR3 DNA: TGTGCCAGCAGCTTAGATTTGAATGGGGGAGGCTCCTACGAGCAGTACTTC.

For the CDR3, the DNA is TGTGCCAGCAGCTTGGGAGGGAACGGAGCTTTCTTT. Translation: CASSLGGNGAFF. The chain employs TRBV5-6 and TRBJ1-1, with D uncertain. The CDR3 has 12 amino acids. V was shortened by 0 bases and J by 10 bases, with 10 bases between the two germline ends. Germline-derived CDR1 and CDR2 are SGHDT and YYEEEE. Filled out from reference TRBV5-6 and TRBJ1-1, the complete variable domain reads DAGVTQSPTHLIKTRGQQVTLRCSPKSGHDTVSWYQQALGQGPQFIFQYYEEEERQRGNFPDRFSGHQFPNYSSELNVNALLLGDSALYLCASSLGGNGAFFGQGTRLTVV.

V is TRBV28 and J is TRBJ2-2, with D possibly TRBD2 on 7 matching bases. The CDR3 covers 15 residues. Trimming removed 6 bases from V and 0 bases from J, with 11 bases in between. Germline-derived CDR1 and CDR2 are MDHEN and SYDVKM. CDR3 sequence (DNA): TGTGCCAGCAGCGGGGGGCCCGCGAACACCGGGGAGCTGTTTTTT. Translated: CASSGGPANTGELFF. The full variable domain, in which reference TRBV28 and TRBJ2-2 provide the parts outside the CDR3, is DVKVTQSSRYLVKRTGEKVFLECVQDMDHENMFWYRQDPGLGLRLIYFSYDVKMKEKGDIPEGYSVSREKKERFSLILESASTNQTSMYLCASSGGPANTGELFFGEGSRLTVL.

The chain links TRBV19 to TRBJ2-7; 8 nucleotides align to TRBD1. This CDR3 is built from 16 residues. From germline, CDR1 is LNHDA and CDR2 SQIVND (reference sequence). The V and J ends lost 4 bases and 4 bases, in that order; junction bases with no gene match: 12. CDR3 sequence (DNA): TGTGCCAGTAGTACCGAGTCCAGGGGGCGTATATACGAGCAGTACTTC. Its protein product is CASSTESRGRIYEQYF.

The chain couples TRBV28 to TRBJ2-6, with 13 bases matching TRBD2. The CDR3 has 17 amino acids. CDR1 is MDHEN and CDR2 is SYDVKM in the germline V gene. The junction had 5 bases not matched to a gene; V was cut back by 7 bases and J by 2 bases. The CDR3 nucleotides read TGTGCCAGCATCGGGACTAGCGGGAAAGCTGGGGCCAACGTCCTGACTTTC. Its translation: CASIGTSGKAGANVLTF.

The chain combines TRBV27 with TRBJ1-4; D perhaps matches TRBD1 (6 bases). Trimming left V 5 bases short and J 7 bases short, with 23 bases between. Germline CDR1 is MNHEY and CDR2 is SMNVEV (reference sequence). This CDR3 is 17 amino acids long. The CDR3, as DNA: TGTGCCAGCAGTCCCACGCCCCCAAAGCGGGACACTGAAAAACTGTTTTTT. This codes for CASSPTPPKRDTEKLFF.

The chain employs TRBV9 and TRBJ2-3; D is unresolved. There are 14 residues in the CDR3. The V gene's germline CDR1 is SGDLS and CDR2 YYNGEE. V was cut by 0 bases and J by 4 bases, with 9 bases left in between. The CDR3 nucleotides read TGTGCCAGCAGCGTAGGGGTTAGCCCAGATACGCAGTATTTT. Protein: CASSVGVSPDTQYF. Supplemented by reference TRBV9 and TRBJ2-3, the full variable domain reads DSGVTQTPKHLITATGQRVTLRCSPRSGDLSVYWYQQSLDQGLQFLIQYYNGEERAKGNILERFSAQQFPDLHSELNLSSLELGDSALYFCASSVGVSPDTQYFGPGTRLTVL.

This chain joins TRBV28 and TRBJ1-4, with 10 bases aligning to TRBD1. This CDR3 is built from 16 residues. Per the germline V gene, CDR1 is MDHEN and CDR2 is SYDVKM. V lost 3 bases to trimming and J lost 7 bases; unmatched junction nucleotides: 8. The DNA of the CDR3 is TGTGCCAGCAGTTTCCCCGGGACAGGGGCGGGTGAAAAACTGTTTTTT. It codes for CASSFPGTGAGEKLFF.

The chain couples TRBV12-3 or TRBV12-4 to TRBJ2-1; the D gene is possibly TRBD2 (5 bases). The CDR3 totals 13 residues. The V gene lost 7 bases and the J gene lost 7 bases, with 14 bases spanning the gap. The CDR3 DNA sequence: TGTGCCAGCACTCTCGTTCCGGGGAATGAGCAGTTCTTC. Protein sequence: CASTLVPGNEQFF.

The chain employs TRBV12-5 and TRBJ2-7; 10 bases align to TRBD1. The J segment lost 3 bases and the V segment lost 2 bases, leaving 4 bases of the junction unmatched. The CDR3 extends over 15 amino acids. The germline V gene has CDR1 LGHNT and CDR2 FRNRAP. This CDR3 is CASGLTRTGGYEQYF. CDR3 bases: TGTGCTAGTGGTTTGACCCGGACAGGGGGCTACGAGCAGTACTTC.

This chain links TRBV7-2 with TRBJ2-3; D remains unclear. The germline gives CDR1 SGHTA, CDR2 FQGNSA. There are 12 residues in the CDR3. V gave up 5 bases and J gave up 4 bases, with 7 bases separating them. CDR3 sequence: CASSPFSDTQYF. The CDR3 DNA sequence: TGTGCCAGCAGCCCCTTCTCAGATACGCAGTATTTT.